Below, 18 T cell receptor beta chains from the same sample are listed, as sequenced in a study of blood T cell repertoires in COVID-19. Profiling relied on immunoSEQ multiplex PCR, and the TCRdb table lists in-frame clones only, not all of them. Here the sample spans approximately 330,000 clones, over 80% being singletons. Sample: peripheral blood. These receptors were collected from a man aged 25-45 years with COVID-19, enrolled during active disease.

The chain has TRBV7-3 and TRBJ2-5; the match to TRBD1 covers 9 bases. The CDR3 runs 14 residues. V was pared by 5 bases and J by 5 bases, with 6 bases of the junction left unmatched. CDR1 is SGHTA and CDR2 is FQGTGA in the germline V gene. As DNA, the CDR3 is TGTGCCAGCAGCCCAACAGGGGGCGCTGAGACCCAGTACTTC. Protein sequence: CASSPTGGAETQYF. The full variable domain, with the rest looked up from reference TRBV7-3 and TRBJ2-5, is GAGVSQTPSNKVTEKGKYVELRCDPISGHTALYWYRQSLGQGPEFLIYFQGTGAADDSGLPNDRFFAVRPEGSVSTLKIQRTERGDSAVYLCASSPTGGAETQYFGPGTRLLVL.

The DNA for the CDR3 is TGTGCCAGCAGCTTGTACGCGGGAGGGCCAGCTGAGCAGTTCTTC. This gives the protein CASSLYAGGPAEQFF. The V and J genes are TRBV5-8 and TRBJ2-1; 9 nucleotides line up with TRBD2. The length of the CDR3 is 15 residues. J was trimmed by 9 bases and V by 1 base; bases with no gene match: 8. Germline assignment: CDR1 SGHTS and CDR2 YDEGEE.

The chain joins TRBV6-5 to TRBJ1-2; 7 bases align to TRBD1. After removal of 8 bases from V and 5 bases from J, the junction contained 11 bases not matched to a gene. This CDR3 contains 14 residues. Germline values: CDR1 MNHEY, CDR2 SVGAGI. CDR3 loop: CASRGTDFTYGYTF. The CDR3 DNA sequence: TGTGCCAGCCGAGGGACAGACTTCACTTATGGCTACACCTTC.

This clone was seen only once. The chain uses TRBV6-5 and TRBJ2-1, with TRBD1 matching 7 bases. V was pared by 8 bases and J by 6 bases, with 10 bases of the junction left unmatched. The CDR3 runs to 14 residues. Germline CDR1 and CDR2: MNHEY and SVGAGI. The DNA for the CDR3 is TGTGCCAGCCCTATGACAGGGCCCGGCAATGAGCAGTTCTTC. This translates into CASPMTGPGNEQFF.

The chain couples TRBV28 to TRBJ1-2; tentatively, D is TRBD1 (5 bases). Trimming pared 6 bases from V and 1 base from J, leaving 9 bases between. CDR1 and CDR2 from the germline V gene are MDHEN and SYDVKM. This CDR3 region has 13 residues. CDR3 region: CASRPGFNYGYTF. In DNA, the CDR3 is TGTGCCAGCAGACCAGGGTTTAACTATGGCTACACCTTC.

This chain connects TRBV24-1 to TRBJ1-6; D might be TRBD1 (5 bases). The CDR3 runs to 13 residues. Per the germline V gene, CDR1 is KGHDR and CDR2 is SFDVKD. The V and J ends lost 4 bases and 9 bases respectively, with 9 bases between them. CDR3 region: CATSERDRSPLHF. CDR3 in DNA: TGTGCCACCAGTGAGCGGGACCGTTCACCCCTCCACTTT.

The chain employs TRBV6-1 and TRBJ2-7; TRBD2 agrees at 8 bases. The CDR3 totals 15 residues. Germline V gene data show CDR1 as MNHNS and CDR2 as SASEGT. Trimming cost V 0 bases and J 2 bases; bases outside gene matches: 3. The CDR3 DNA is TGTGCCAGCAGTGAAGCGCTAGCGGGTCCCTACGAGCAGTACTTC. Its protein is CASSEALAGPYEQYF.

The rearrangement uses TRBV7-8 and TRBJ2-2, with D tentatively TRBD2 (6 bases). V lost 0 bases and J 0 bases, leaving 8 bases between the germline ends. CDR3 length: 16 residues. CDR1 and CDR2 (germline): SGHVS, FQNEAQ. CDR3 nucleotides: TGTGCCAGCAGCTTAGCGGGACTTACGAACACCGGGGAGCTGTTTTTT. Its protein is CASSLAGLTNTGELFF.

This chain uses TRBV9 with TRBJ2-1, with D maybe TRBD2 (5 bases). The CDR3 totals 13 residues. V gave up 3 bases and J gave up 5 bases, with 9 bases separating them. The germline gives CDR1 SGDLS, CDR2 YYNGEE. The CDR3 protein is CASSDGIHNEQFF. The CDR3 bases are TGTGCCAGCAGCGACGGGATCCACAATGAGCAGTTCTTC.

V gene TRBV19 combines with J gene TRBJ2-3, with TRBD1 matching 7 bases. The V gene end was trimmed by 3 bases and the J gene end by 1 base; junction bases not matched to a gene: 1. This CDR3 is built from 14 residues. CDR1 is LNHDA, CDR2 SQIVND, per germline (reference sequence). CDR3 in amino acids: CASSIQGGTDTQYF. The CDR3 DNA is TGTGCCAGTAGTATCCAGGGGGGCACAGATACGCAGTATTTT.

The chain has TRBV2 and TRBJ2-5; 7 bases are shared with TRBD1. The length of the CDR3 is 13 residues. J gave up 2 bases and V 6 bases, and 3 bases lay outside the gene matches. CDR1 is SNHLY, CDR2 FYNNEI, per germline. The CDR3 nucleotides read TGTGCCAGCAGCCGGGGACAGCAAGAGACCCAGTACTTC. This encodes CASSRGQQETQYF.

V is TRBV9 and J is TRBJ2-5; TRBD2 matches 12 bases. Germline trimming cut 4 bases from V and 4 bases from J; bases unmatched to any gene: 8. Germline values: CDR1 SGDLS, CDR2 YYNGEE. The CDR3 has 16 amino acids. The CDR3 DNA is TGTGCCAGCAGCCTCGGACCGACTAGCGGGGGAGAGACCCAGTACTTC. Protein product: CASSLGPTSGGETQYF.

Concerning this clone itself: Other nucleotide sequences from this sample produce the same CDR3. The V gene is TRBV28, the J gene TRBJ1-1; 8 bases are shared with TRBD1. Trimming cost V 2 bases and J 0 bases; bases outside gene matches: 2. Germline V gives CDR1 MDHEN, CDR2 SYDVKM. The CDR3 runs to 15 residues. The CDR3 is CASSLGDRLNTEAFF. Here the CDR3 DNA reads TGTGCCAGCAGTTTAGGGGACAGGTTGAACACTGAAGCTTTCTTT.

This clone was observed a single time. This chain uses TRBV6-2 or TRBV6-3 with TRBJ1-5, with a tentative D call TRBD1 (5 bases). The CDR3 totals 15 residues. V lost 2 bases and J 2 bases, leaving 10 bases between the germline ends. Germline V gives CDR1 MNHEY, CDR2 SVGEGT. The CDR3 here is CASSYGGGGNQPQHF. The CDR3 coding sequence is TGTGCCAGCAGTTACGGGGGAGGGGGCAATCAGCCCCAGCATTTT.

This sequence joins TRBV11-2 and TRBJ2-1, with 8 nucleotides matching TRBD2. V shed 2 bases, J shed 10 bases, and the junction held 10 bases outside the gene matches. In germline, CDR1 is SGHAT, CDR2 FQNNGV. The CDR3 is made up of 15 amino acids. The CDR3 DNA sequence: TGTGCCAGCAGCTTATTGCGAGCGGGGGTTGGCGAGCAGTTCTTC. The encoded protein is CASSLLRAGVGEQFF. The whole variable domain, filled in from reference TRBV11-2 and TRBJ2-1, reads EAGVAQSPRYKIIEKRQSVAFWCNPISGHATLYWYQQILGQGPKLLIQFQNNGVVDDSQLPKDRFSAERLKGVDSTLKIQPAKLEDSAVYLCASSLLRAGVGEQFFGPGTRLTVL.

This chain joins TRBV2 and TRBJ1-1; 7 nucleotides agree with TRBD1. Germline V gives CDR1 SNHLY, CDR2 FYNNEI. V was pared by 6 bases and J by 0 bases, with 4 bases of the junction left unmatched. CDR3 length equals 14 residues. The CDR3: CASSGQAMNTEAFF. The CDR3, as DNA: TGTGCCAGCAGCGGACAGGCCATGAACACTGAAGCTTTCTTT.

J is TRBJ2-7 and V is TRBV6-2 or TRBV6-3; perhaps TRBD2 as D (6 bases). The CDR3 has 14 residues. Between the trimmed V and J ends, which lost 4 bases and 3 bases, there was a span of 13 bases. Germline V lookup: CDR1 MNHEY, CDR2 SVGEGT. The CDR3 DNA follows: TGTGCCAGCAGTTCCGGGACGGGACTCTACGAGCAGTACTTC. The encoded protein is CASSSGTGLYEQYF.

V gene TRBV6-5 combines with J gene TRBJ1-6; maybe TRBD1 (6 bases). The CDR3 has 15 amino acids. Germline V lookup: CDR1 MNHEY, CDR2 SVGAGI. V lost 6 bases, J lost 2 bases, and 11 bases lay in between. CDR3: CASRPDSTYNSPLHF. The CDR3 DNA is TGTGCCAGCAGACCGGACAGTACCTATAATTCACCCCTCCACTTT.